Listed below are T cell receptor beta chains from one sample, sequenced in a study of beta chain features in type 1 diabetes. Assay: immunoSEQ multiplex PCR; the TCRdb copy retains only in-frame clones and omits some. The data show some 150,000 clones, roughly 11% seen once. The sequenced material came from central memory CD4+ T cells from blood. These receptors all come from a man between 18 and 29 years old in good health. CDR3s include the opening cysteine and the closing phenylalanine or tryptophan. A D gene is named only where the DNA matches it firmly. Size is omitted from some rows. Given values are once, few, many or a class for expanded clones.

V gene: TRBV5-1
clone size: .
J gene: TRBJ2-7
D gene: .
CDR3 protein: CASSFSSRVYEQYF
CDR3 DNA: TGCGCCAGCAGCTTTTCTTCGCGGGTCTACGAGCAGTACTTC

V gene: TRBV6-5
clone size: .
J gene: TRBJ1-1
D gene: .
CDR3 protein: CASRQTEAFF
CDR3 DNA: TGTGCCAGCAGACAAACTGAAGCTTTCTTT

V gene: TRBV7-9
clone size: many
J gene: TRBJ2-1
D gene: .
CDR3 protein: CASSPTYNEQFF
CDR3 DNA: TGTGCCAGCAGCCCCACCTACAATGAGCAGTTCTTC

V gene: TRBV28
clone size: few
J gene: TRBJ2-3
D gene: TRBD2
CDR3 protein: CASKGGPGTSGNTDTQYF
CDR3 DNA: TGTGCCAGCAAAGGGGGCCCCGGGACTAGCGGGAACACAGATACGCAGTATTTT

V gene: TRBV19
clone size: few
J gene: TRBJ2-7
D gene: .
CDR3 protein: CASRPGTRSSYEQYF
CDR3 DNA: TGTGCCAGTAGACCAGGGACAAGGAGCTCCTACGAGCAGTACTTC

V gene: TRBV30
clone size: .
J gene: TRBJ2-4
D gene: .
CDR3 protein: CAWSVKGDIQYF
CDR3 DNA: TGTGCCTGGAGTGTGAAGGGGGACATTCAGTACTTC

V gene: TRBV2
clone size: few
J gene: TRBJ2-1
D gene: TRBD1
CDR3 protein: CASSDWQGVYNEQFF
CDR3 DNA: TGTGCCAGCAGTGATTGGCAGGGGGTCTACAATGAGCAGTTCTTC

V gene: TRBV7-9
clone size: few
J gene: TRBJ2-1
D gene: TRBD1
CDR3 protein: CASSLPTGVNEQFF
CDR3 DNA: TGTGCCAGCAGCCTACCGACAGGGGTGAATGAGCAGTTCTTC

V gene: TRBV13
clone size: .
J gene: TRBJ2-1
D gene: .
CDR3 protein: CASTLGGHEQFF
CDR3 DNA: TGTGCCAGCACCCTAGGGGGTCATGAGCAGTTCTTC

V gene: TRBV4-2
clone size: few
J gene: TRBJ2-1
D gene: .
CDR3 protein: CASSHADNEQFF
CDR3 DNA: TGTGCCAGCAGCCACGCCGACAATGAGCAGTTCTTC

V gene: TRBV7-2
clone size: .
J gene: TRBJ2-5
D gene: .
CDR3 protein: CASSSRLSLETQYF
CDR3 DNA: TGTGCCAGCAGCTCCCGACTTAGCCTAGAGACCCAGTACTTC

V gene: TRBV7-9
clone size: few
J gene: TRBJ2-7
D gene: .
CDR3 protein: CASSLARDYEQYF
CDR3 DNA: TGTGCCAGCAGCTTAGCTCGAGATTACGAGCAGTACTTC

V gene: TRBV7-2
clone size: .
J gene: TRBJ2-7
D gene: .
CDR3 protein: CASSLSRGAFYEQYF
CDR3 DNA: TGTGCCAGCAGCTTAAGCCGGGGGGCTTTCTACGAGCAGTACTTC

V gene: TRBV4-1
clone size: few
J gene: TRBJ2-1
D gene: TRBD2
CDR3 protein: CASSQGGTSGSDSSYNEQFF
CDR3 DNA: TGCGCCAGCAGCCAAGGAGGGACTAGCGGGAGTGATTCCTCCTACAATGAGCAGTTCTTC

V gene: TRBV28
clone size: .
J gene: TRBJ1-1
D gene: .
CDR3 protein: CASNQGSNTEAFF
CDR3 DNA: TGTGCCAGCAATCAGGGGTCTAACACTGAAGCTTTCTTT

V gene: TRBV10-3
clone size: few
J gene: TRBJ1-6
D gene: TRBD1
CDR3 protein: CAIRGDRGLGSPLHF
CDR3 DNA: TGTGCCATCAGGGGGGACAGGGGATTAGGGTCACCCCTCCACTTT

V gene: TRBV10-3
clone size: .
J gene: TRBJ1-2
D gene: TRBD1
CDR3 protein: CAISESKGQGYTF
CDR3 DNA: TGTGCCATCAGTGAGTCTAAGGGACAGGGCTACACCTTC

V gene: TRBV7-9
clone size: .
J gene: TRBJ2-7
D gene: TRBD1
CDR3 protein: CASSETGGRSYEQYF
CDR3 DNA: TGTGCCAGCAGCGAGACAGGGGGGCGTAGCTACGAGCAGTACTTC

V gene: TRBV5-1
clone size: few
J gene: TRBJ2-7
D gene: TRBD1
CDR3 protein: CASSPRDRGSEQYF
CDR3 DNA: TGCGCCAGCAGCCCCCGGGACAGGGGGTCCGAGCAGTACTTC

V gene: TRBV7-2
clone size: .
J gene: TRBJ2-2
D gene: .
CDR3 protein: CASSLEARTGELFF
CDR3 DNA: TGTGCCAGCAGCTTAGAGGCCCGCACCGGGGAGCTGTTTTTT

V gene: TRBV5-4
clone size: few
J gene: TRBJ2-3
D gene: .
CDR3 protein: CASSLGGFTSTDTQYF
CDR3 DNA: TGTGCCAGCAGCTTGGGAGGGTTTACTAGCACAGATACGCAGTATTTT

V gene: TRBV10-3
clone size: .
J gene: TRBJ1-6
D gene: .
CDR3 protein: CAITPYGGSPLHF
CDR3 DNA: TGTGCCATCACCCCGTACGGAGGTTCACCCCTCCACTTT

V gene: TRBV6-5
clone size: .
J gene: TRBJ1-1
D gene: TRBD1
CDR3 protein: CASSYSPTGWYTEAFF
CDR3 DNA: TGTGCCAGCAGTTACTCTCCGACAGGGTGGTACACTGAAGCTTTCTTT

V gene: TRBV5-1
clone size: .
J gene: TRBJ2-3
D gene: .
CDR3 protein: CASSLEAATDTQYF
CDR3 DNA: TGCGCCAGCAGCTTGGAGGCGGCCACAGATACGCAGTATTTT

V gene: TRBV14
clone size: .
J gene: TRBJ1-1
D gene: TRBD1
CDR3 protein: CASSQDRQRTGDTEAFF
CDR3 DNA: TGTGCCAGCAGCCAAGATAGGCAGAGGACAGGGGACACTGAAGCTTTCTTT

V gene: TRBV7-9
clone size: .
J gene: TRBJ2-1
D gene: .
CDR3 protein: CASSLAVHYEQFF
CDR3 DNA: TGTGCCAGCAGCTTAGCGGTCCACTATGAGCAGTTCTTC

V gene: TRBV10-3
clone size: few
J gene: TRBJ1-2
D gene: .
CDR3 protein: CATQEGSNYGYTF
CDR3 DNA: TGTGCCACCCAGGAGGGGTCTAACTATGGCTACACCTTC

V gene: TRBV25-1
clone size: .
J gene: TRBJ2-3
D gene: TRBD1
CDR3 protein: CASQEGTGFMGDTQYF
CDR3 DNA: TGTGCCAGCCAAGAGGGGACAGGGTTTATGGGGGATACGCAGTATTTT

V gene: TRBV7-9
clone size: few
J gene: TRBJ2-4
D gene: TRBD1
CDR3 protein: CASSLPRDSKNIQYF
CDR3 DNA: TGTGCCAGCAGCTTACCTAGGGACAGCAAAAACATTCAGTACTTC

V gene: TRBV6-5
clone size: few
J gene: TRBJ1-2
D gene: TRBD1
CDR3 protein: CASSGTGGSYGYTF
CDR3 DNA: TGTGCCAGCAGTGGGACAGGGGGCAGCTATGGCTACACCTTC

V gene: TRBV4-3
clone size: few
J gene: TRBJ2-7
D gene: .
CDR3 protein: CASSQERGRYEQYF
CDR3 DNA: TGCGCCAGCAGCCAAGAGCGGGGCAGGTACGAGCAGTACTTC

V gene: TRBV7-9
clone size: few
J gene: TRBJ2-1
D gene: .
CDR3 protein: CASTAQGHEQFF
CDR3 DNA: TGTGCCAGCACCGCCCAGGGACATGAGCAGTTCTTC

V gene: TRBV7-3
clone size: many
J gene: TRBJ1-1
D gene: .
CDR3 protein: CASRGRDTEAFF
CDR3 DNA: TGTGCCAGCAGGGGGAGGGACACTGAAGCTTTCTTT

V gene: TRBV7-2
clone size: few
J gene: TRBJ2-5
D gene: TRBD2
CDR3 protein: CASSPGLAAPQETQYF
CDR3 DNA: TGTGCCAGCAGCCCGGGACTAGCGGCGCCCCAAGAGACCCAGTACTTC

V gene: TRBV11-3
clone size: .
J gene: TRBJ2-1
D gene: TRBD2
CDR3 protein: CASSLDGTSGINEQFF
CDR3 DNA: TGTGCCAGCAGCTTAGACGGCACTAGCGGGATCAATGAGCAGTTCTTC

V gene: TRBV5-5
clone size: few
J gene: TRBJ2-1
D gene: .
CDR3 protein: CASSLIQGDTNEQFF
CDR3 DNA: TGTGCCAGCAGCTTAATTCAGGGTGATACAAATGAGCAGTTCTTC

V gene: TRBV7-2
clone size: .
J gene: TRBJ1-1
D gene: .
CDR3 protein: CASSFNRDTEAFF
CDR3 DNA: TGTGCCAGCAGCTTTAACAGGGACACTGAAGCTTTCTTT

V gene: TRBV6-5
clone size: .
J gene: TRBJ1-3
D gene: .
CDR3 protein: CASSYSKHSGNTIYF
CDR3 DNA: TGTGCCAGCAGTTACTCGAAACACTCTGGAAACACCATATATTTT

V gene: TRBV28
clone size: few
J gene: TRBJ2-3
D gene: .
CDR3 protein: CASNRDGRTDTQYF
CDR3 DNA: TGTGCCAGCAACCGGGACGGTCGCACAGATACGCAGTATTTT

V gene: TRBV18
clone size: few
J gene: TRBJ2-3
D gene: .
CDR3 protein: CASSPQGWTDTQYF
CDR3 DNA: TGTGCCAGCTCACCACAAGGTTGGACAGATACGCAGTATTTT

V gene: TRBV6-5
clone size: few
J gene: TRBJ2-7
D gene: .
CDR3 protein: CASRSAFSYEQYF
CDR3 DNA: TGTGCCAGCCGGAGCGCATTCTCCTACGAGCAGTACTTC

V gene: TRBV5-7
clone size: .
J gene: TRBJ1-1
D gene: .
CDR3 protein: CASSLVRGGDTEAFF
CDR3 DNA: TGTGCCAGCAGCTTGGTGCGGGGTGGCGACACTGAAGCTTTCTTT